One and the same sample provided the 13 T cell receptor beta chains below, sequenced in a study of shared clonotypes between healthy human individuals. Using immunoSEQ multiplex PCR, the repertoire was profiled, and TCRdb retains in-frame clones only, with some absent. Of about 1,800,000 clones in the sample, about 95% were seen once. Naive-designated CD8 cells lacked CD45RO, were positively enriched for CCR7, and omitted terminally differentiated effector memory CD45RA+ cells. The sequenced sample consisted of naive CD8+ T cells sorted from blood. These receptors all stem from a man aged 18 to 29 in good health.

The chain employs TRBV7-2 and TRBJ2-3, with D maybe TRBD2 (6 bases). Germline-derived CDR1 and CDR2 are SGHTA and FQGNSA. Trimming left V 0 bases short and J 0 bases short, with 16 bases between. The CDR3 has 18 residues. The CDR3 DNA sequence: TGTGCCAGCAGCTTAGCTATCTGGGACTTAACTAGCACAGATACGCAGTATTTT. Translating it yields CASSLAIWDLTSTDTQYF.

This clone was observed a few times. This specimen includes other DNA sequences encoding the same CDR3. V usage is TRBV6-5 and J usage is TRBJ2-2; D might be TRBD2 (5 bases). The CDR3 loop spans 15 amino acids. V was shortened by 0 bases and J by 5 bases, with 10 bases between the two germline ends. Per germline, CDR1 MNHEY and CDR2 SVGAGI. CDR3 in amino acids: CASSYSTSSTGELFF. The CDR3 DNA follows: TGTGCCAGCAGTTACTCAACTAGTTCTACCGGGGAGCTGTTTTTT.

The genes are TRBV5-1 and TRBJ2-1; D is unresolved. The CDR3 runs 14 residues. The V end lost 5 bases, the J end lost 4 bases, and 13 bases lay between the germline ends. Per the germline V gene, CDR1 is SGHRS and CDR2 is YFSETQ. The CDR3 loop reads CASRVEATYNEQFF. The CDR3 nucleotides are TGCGCCAGCAGGGTTGAGGCTACTTACAATGAGCAGTTCTTC.

This clone has only one observation. This chain connects TRBV11-2 to TRBJ1-4; D unresolved. The V end lost 1 base, the J end lost 7 bases, and 7 bases lay between the germline ends. Germline V gene sequence: CDR1 SGHAT, CDR2 FQNNGV. This CDR3 comprises 13 residues. The CDR3 DNA reads as TGTGCCAGCAGCTTAGTCGGGATTGAAAAACTGTTTTTT. Translated: CASSLVGIEKLFF.

The V call is TRBV5-4, the J call TRBJ2-7; TRBD1 is a possible D gene (5 bases). CDR3 size: 14 residues. The V gene lost 2 bases and the J gene lost 6 bases, with 15 bases spanning the gap. Per germline, CDR1 SGHNT and CDR2 YYREEE (reference sequence). The CDR3 spells CASSFGATTGEQYF. CDR3 coding DNA: TGTGCCAGCAGCTTTGGGGCGACCACGGGCGAGCAGTACTTC.

The V gene is TRBV2, the J gene TRBJ2-5; D may be TRBD1 or TRBD2 (6 bases each). V gave up 9 bases and J gave up 5 bases, with 16 bases separating them. This CDR3 contains 13 residues. Germline-derived CDR1 and CDR2 are SNHLY and FYNNEI. CDR3 region: CASLWGARETQYF. The CDR3 DNA reads TGTGCCAGTCTATGGGGGGCAAGGGAGACCCAGTACTTC.

A remark on this clone: Other DNA variants within this sample encode the same CDR3. The V call is TRBV4-1, the J call TRBJ2-7, with 9 bases lining up with TRBD1. J lost 1 base, V lost 5 bases, and 3 bases had no gene match. Germline V CDR1 and CDR2: MGHRA, YSYEKL. There are 14 residues in the CDR3. The CDR3 nucleotides read TGCGCCAGCAGCATAGACAGGGGGTCCTACGAGCAGTACTTC. This gives the protein CASSIDRGSYEQYF.

The chain carries TRBV11-2 and TRBJ2-2; D gene ambiguous. Germline V gene data show CDR1 as SGHAT and CDR2 as FQNNGV. Trimming removed 2 bases from V and 0 bases from J, with 4 bases in between. The CDR3 runs to 14 residues. CDR3 DNA: TGTGCCAGCAGCTTATACGCGAACACCGGGGAGCTGTTTTTT. Its protein product is CASSLYANTGELFF.

This chain connects TRBV7-2 to TRBJ2-7; the D is unclear. The CDR3 runs 13 residues. V lost 6 bases, J lost 2 bases, and 11 bases lay in between. Germline CDR1 is SGHTA and CDR2 is FQGNSA. DNA for the CDR3: TGTGCCAGCAGTCAATACTTGACCTACGAGCAGTACTTC. This sequence encodes CASSQYLTYEQYF.

This chain uses TRBV11-2 with TRBJ1-2, with a weak D call TRBD1 (6 bases). V lost 5 bases to trimming and J lost 1 base, with 11 bases between them. The CDR3 contains 14 residues. Germline V lookup: CDR1 SGHAT, CDR2 FQNNGV. CDR3: CASSLGTYNYGYTF. In nucleotides, the CDR3 is TGTGCCAGCAGCCTAGGGACATATAACTATGGCTACACCTTC.

Notes on this clone: The same CDR3 arises from other DNA sequences in this sample as well. The J gene is TRBJ2-3, the V gene TRBV11-2; D remains unclear. Per germline, CDR1 SGHAT and CDR2 FQNNGV. The V gene lost 1 base and the J gene lost 2 bases, with 10 bases spanning the gap. The length of the CDR3 is 15 residues. The CDR3 DNA reads TGTGCCAGCAGCTTAGTCGGCGGATTCACAGATACGCAGTATTTT. It specifies CASSLVGGFTDTQYF. The whole variable domain, remainder taken from reference TRBV11-2 and TRBJ2-3, is EAGVAQSPRYKIIEKRQSVAFWCNPISGHATLYWYQQILGQGPKLLIQFQNNGVVDDSQLPKDRFSAERLKGVDSTLKIQPAKLEDSAVYLCASSLVGGFTDTQYFGPGTRLTVL.

This sequence joins TRBV9 and TRBJ2-5; tentative D call: TRBD2 (5 bases). Looked up from germline, CDR1 is SGDLS and CDR2 is YYNGEE. The CDR3 consists of 15 residues. Deletions cut 4 bases from V and 2 bases from J, with 15 bases between. The CDR3 loop is CASSPEPGLQETQYF. The CDR3 DNA sequence: TGTGCCAGCAGCCCCGAACCGGGGTTGCAAGAGACCCAGTACTTC. The variable domain in full, completed from reference TRBV9 and TRBJ2-5, reads DSGVTQTPKHLITATGQRVTLRCSPRSGDLSVYWYQQSLDQGLQFLIQYYNGEERAKGNILERFSAQQFPDLHSELNLSSLELGDSALYFCASSPEPGLQETQYFGPGTRLLVL.

About this clone itself: Other DNA sequences from this sample encode an identical CDR3 as well. This sequence joins TRBV30 and TRBJ1-1, with D hard to call. There are 13 residues in the CDR3. V lost 0 bases and J lost 1, with 6 bases in between. The germline gives CDR1 GTSNPN, CDR2 SVGIG (reference sequence). The DNA for the CDR3 is TGTGCCTGGAGTGTACTGTCGAACACTGAAGCTTTCTTT. This translates into CAWSVLSNTEAFF.